This T cell receptor beta chain was obtained from a study of beta chain features in type 1 diabetes. Germline V CDR1 and CDR2: SNHLY, FYNNEI. This CDR3 comprises 12 residues. J lost 4 bases, V lost 7 bases, and 3 bases had no gene match. This clone has just a few counts. Expressed TCRB transcripts were sequenced after all isolated RNA was converted to cDNA. Clones were read by immunoSEQ multiplex PCR, and TCRdb kept only the in-frame ones, dropping some. The sample has hundreds of thousands of clones; over 12% are singletons. The chain links TRBV2 to TRBJ2-7, with 8 bases lining up with TRBD2. Sequencing was done on a sample of naive CD4+ T cells from blood. The TCR comes from a woman aged 40 to 49 in good health. The CDR3 region is CASTGTSYEQYF. CDR3 coding DNA: TGTGCCAGCACCGGGACTAGTTACGAGCAGTACTTC.